This T cell receptor beta chain was obtained from a study of regulatory T cells in long-lasting Graves disease. Across the whole study: Recently diagnosed Graves' patients had received antithyroid drugs for under 3 months.

Time point meaning: newly diagnosed GD, antithyroid drugs for less than 3 months. RNA from PBMCs was the source of the TCR library. In regard to this clonotype: A much larger clone sits a single nucleotide away, making a read error possible.

The CDR3 is 14 residues long. Germline CDR1 and CDR2: LNHDA and SQIVND (reference sequence). Investigators prepared the TCR beta libraries by applying iRepertoire HTBI primers and Arm-PCR of CDR3 regions. A single record per CDR3 protein comes from TCRdb applying MiXCR to the multiplex PCR reads. Of a few hundred thousand distinct CDR3 sequences in the sample, around 20% were seen once. Another study also made use of these data, one on T cells in Graves' hyperthyroidism and ophthalmopathy. Per that paper: First-round RT-PCR with HTBI primers amplified the TCR CDR3 region.

The TCR sequence derives from a woman in her 30s with Graves disease. Here the sequenced sample was peripheral blood mononuclear cells (PBMCs), taken at new diagnosis, from a patient treated with antithyroid drugs. The chain recombines TRBV19 with TRBJ1-2; the match to TRBD1 covers 10 bases. In nucleotides, the CDR3 is TGTGCCACGAGACCGACAGGGGGCAACTATGGCTACGCCTTC. Translated, it gives CATRPTGGNYGYAF.